This TCR beta chain was recovered during a study of blood T cell repertoires in COVID-19. About the study: T cells, B-cell-depleted T cells, or PBMCs supplied cDNA or gDNA.

The CDR3 runs 12 residues. Germline values: CDR1 SQVTM, CDR2 ANQGSEA. Trimming took 5 bases from V and 6 from J; bases not matched to a gene: 4. The protocol was immunoSEQ multiplex PCR, while the TCRdb copy is restricted to in-frame clones and leaves out a portion. The sample shows about 390,000 clones, roughly 89% of them seen only once. The rearrangement uses TRBV29-1 and TRBJ2-1; 7 nucleotides match TRBD2. This TCR was sampled from a woman between 50 and 59 years old who had recovered from COVID-19. Sequencing was performed on PBMCs or T cells enriched from blood (not recorded which). CDR3 bases: TGCAGCGTTCACCCGGGGGGCAATGAGCAGTTCTTC. This sequence encodes CSVHPGGNEQFF.